A selection of T cell receptor beta chains follows, all from one sample in a study of cytomegalovirus exposure and HLA in healthy donors. The method was immunoSEQ multiplex PCR; TCRdb's version includes in-frame clones alone and lacks a portion of them. The sample records about 200,000 clones, 60% to 80% being singletons. Input material: PBMCs. These receptors were obtained from a woman in her twenties or thirties in good health and CMV-seropositive. Both conserved end residues are part of each CDR3. The order of the fields is clone size, V gene, D gene, J gene, CDR3 DNA, CDR3 protein. D genes are given only for firm matches. Expanded clones get a size class; other rows say once, few or many, or leave the size out.

abundance: few; v_gene: TRBV5-4; d_gene: TRBD1; j_gene: TRBJ1-1; CDR3nt: TGTGCCAGCAGCCCAGGGGGGAGCAGCTCGAACACTGAAGCTTTCTTT; CDR3aa: CASSPGGSSSNTEAFF
abundance: NA; v_gene: TRBV4-2; d_gene: NA; j_gene: TRBJ2-2; CDR3nt: TGTGCCAGCAGCCAACCGGAGGTAGCGGAGGACACCGGGGAGCTGTTTTTT; CDR3aa: CASSQPEVAEDTGELFF
abundance: NA; v_gene: TRBV29-1; d_gene: NA; j_gene: TRBJ2-2; CDR3nt: TGCAGCGTTTCTAGAGCGAACACCGGGGAGCTGTTTTTT; CDR3aa: CSVSRANTGELFF
abundance: NA; v_gene: TRBV27; d_gene: TRBD1; j_gene: TRBJ2-7; CDR3nt: TGTGCCAGCAGTTCGCTGACCGACAGGGTCCCCTACGAGCAGTACTTC; CDR3aa: CASSSLTDRVPYEQYF
abundance: NA; v_gene: TRBV7-9; d_gene: NA; j_gene: TRBJ2-3; CDR3nt: TGTGCCAGCAGCTTAGGCCTAACAGATACGCAGTATTTT; CDR3aa: CASSLGLTDTQYF
abundance: NA; v_gene: TRBV14; d_gene: NA; j_gene: TRBJ2-3; CDR3nt: TGTGCCAGCAACCAGCGGATGATCACAGATACGCAGTATTTT; CDR3aa: CASNQRMITDTQYF
abundance: NA; v_gene: TRBV5-1; d_gene: TRBD1; j_gene: TRBJ2-2; CDR3nt: TGCGCCAGCAGCTTGTTCTCGGGACAGGGAGAAACCGGGGAGCTGTTTTTT; CDR3aa: CASSLFSGQGETGELFF
abundance: few; v_gene: TRBV6-6; d_gene: NA; j_gene: TRBJ1-5; CDR3nt: TGTGCCAGCAGTTACTCTAATCTAAATCCTGATCAGCCCCAGCATTTT; CDR3aa: CASSYSNLNPDQPQHF
abundance: NA; v_gene: TRBV14; d_gene: TRBD2; j_gene: TRBJ2-3; CDR3nt: TGTGCCAGCACGGCGTTAGGAGCGGGGTTAATGAATACGCAGTATTTT; CDR3aa: CASTALGAGLMNTQYF
abundance: NA; v_gene: TRBV19; d_gene: NA; j_gene: TRBJ2-2; CDR3nt: TGTGCCAGTAGGACAGGTAACGCGAACACCGGGGAGCTGTTTTTT; CDR3aa: CASRTGNANTGELFF
abundance: NA; v_gene: TRBV7-3; d_gene: NA; j_gene: TRBJ1-1; CDR3nt: TGTGCCAGCAGTCAAGGGGGTGAAGCTTTCTTT; CDR3aa: CASSQGGEAFF
abundance: NA; v_gene: TRBV6-5; d_gene: NA; j_gene: TRBJ2-2; CDR3nt: TGTGCCAGCAGTTCTAGACCGAACACCGGGGAGCTGTTTTTT; CDR3aa: CASSSRPNTGELFF
abundance: NA; v_gene: TRBV21-1; d_gene: NA; j_gene: TRBJ1-1; CDR3nt: TGTGCCAGCAGCAAAGTGGGACAGGGGGTGATGGAGACTGAAGCTTTCTTT; CDR3aa: CASSKVGQGVMETEAFF
abundance: NA; v_gene: TRBV27; d_gene: TRBD2; j_gene: TRBJ2-5; CDR3nt: TGTGCCAGCGGCGGGGGGACAGAGACCCAGTACTTC; CDR3aa: CASGGGTETQYF
abundance: NA; v_gene: TRBV18; d_gene: NA; j_gene: TRBJ2-3; CDR3nt: TGTGCCAGCTCAACCCGACAGGCAGAAGATACGCAGTATTTT; CDR3aa: CASSTRQAEDTQYF
abundance: NA; v_gene: TRBV4-2; d_gene: TRBD1; j_gene: TRBJ2-7; CDR3nt: TGTGCCAGCAGCCACCAAATCGGACAGGGGCTTTACGAGCAGTACTTC; CDR3aa: CASSHQIGQGLYEQYF
abundance: few; v_gene: TRBV28; d_gene: TRBD1; j_gene: TRBJ2-6; CDR3nt: TGTGCCAGCAGTTTAGCGGGACAGGGGGGCTACTCTGGGGCCAACGTCCTGACTTTC; CDR3aa: CASSLAGQGGYSGANVLTF
abundance: NA; v_gene: TRBV10-3; d_gene: TRBD1; j_gene: TRBJ2-7; CDR3nt: TGTGCCATCAGCCCTAACACAGGGGGCCGCGGTGAGCAGTACTTC; CDR3aa: CAISPNTGGRGEQYF
abundance: NA; v_gene: TRBV4-3; d_gene: NA; j_gene: TRBJ2-3; CDR3nt: TGCGCCAGCAGCCGCCTGGGAGACCAAGATACGCAGTATTTT; CDR3aa: CASSRLGDQDTQYF
abundance: NA; v_gene: TRBV7-6; d_gene: TRBD1; j_gene: TRBJ1-2; CDR3nt: TGTGCCAGCAGCTTAGGAGCGGGACAGGGGGCGCGAGGCTATGGCTACACCTTC; CDR3aa: CASSLGAGQGARGYGYTF
abundance: NA; v_gene: TRBV30; d_gene: NA; j_gene: TRBJ1-6; CDR3nt: TGTGCCTGGAGTGTACCGGGGGGCTCGGATAATTCACCCCTCCACTTT; CDR3aa: CAWSVPGGSDNSPLHF
abundance: NA; v_gene: TRBV7-2; d_gene: NA; j_gene: TRBJ1-5; CDR3nt: TGTGCCAGCAGCTTAGCGAGCGGGGGACGTTTGGAGCCCCAGCATTTT; CDR3aa: CASSLASGGRLEPQHF
abundance: NA; v_gene: TRBV29-1; d_gene: NA; j_gene: TRBJ2-5; CDR3nt: TGCAGCGTTGAATACGGGGGTGAGACCCAGTACTTC; CDR3aa: CSVEYGGETQYF
abundance: NA; v_gene: TRBV18; d_gene: NA; j_gene: TRBJ2-2; CDR3nt: TGTGCCAGCTCACCGCAAAGTTGGGGAGGAACCGGGGAGCTGTTTTTT; CDR3aa: CASSPQSWGGTGELFF
abundance: NA; v_gene: TRBV5-1; d_gene: TRBD2; j_gene: TRBJ2-3; CDR3nt: TGCGCCAGCAGTCCACTAGCGGGAGGTTCAGATACGCAGTATTTT; CDR3aa: CASSPLAGGSDTQYF
abundance: NA; v_gene: TRBV18; d_gene: NA; j_gene: TRBJ1-2; CDR3nt: TGTGCCAGCTCAGAAGACAGTAACTATGGCTACACCTTC; CDR3aa: CASSEDSNYGYTF
abundance: NA; v_gene: TRBV9; d_gene: TRBD2; j_gene: TRBJ2-1; CDR3nt: TGTGCCAGCAGCCCCCCCGGGACTACCCATCGTGAGCAGTTCTTC; CDR3aa: CASSPPGTTHREQFF
abundance: NA; v_gene: TRBV18; d_gene: NA; j_gene: TRBJ2-7; CDR3nt: TGTGCCAGCTCACACCCTGGGAGGACGCAACTTTACGAGCAGTACTTC; CDR3aa: CASSHPGRTQLYEQYF
abundance: once; v_gene: TRBV28; d_gene: TRBD1; j_gene: TRBJ1-1; CDR3nt: TGTGCCAGCAGTCACCAGGGGGCCGGTCTAGCTTTCTTT; CDR3aa: CASSHQGAGLAFF
abundance: NA; v_gene: TRBV4-1; d_gene: NA; j_gene: TRBJ1-4; CDR3nt: TGCGCCAGCAGCCAAGGGACATCTGGGCACGTCGAAAAACTGTTTTTT; CDR3aa: CASSQGTSGHVEKLFF
abundance: NA; v_gene: TRBV4-2; d_gene: NA; j_gene: TRBJ1-3; CDR3nt: TGTGCCAGCAGCCGAGCGGGCGACTCTGGAAACACCATATATTTT; CDR3aa: CASSRAGDSGNTIYF